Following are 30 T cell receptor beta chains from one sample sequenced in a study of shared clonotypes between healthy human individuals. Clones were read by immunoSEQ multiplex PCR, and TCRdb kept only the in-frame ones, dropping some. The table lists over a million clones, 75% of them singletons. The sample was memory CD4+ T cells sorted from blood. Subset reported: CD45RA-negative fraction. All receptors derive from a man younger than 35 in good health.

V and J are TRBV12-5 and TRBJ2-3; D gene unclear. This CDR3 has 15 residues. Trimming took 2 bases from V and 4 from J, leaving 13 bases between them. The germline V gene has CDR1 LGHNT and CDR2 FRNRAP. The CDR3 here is CASGLPIVRADTQYF. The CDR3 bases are TGTGCTAGTGGTTTGCCGATAGTGAGAGCAGATACGCAGTATTTT.

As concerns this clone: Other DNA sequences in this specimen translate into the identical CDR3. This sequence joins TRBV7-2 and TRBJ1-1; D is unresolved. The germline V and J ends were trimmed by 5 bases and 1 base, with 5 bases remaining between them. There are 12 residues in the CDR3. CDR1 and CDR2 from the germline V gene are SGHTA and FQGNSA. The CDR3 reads CASSHPNTEAFF. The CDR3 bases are TGTGCCAGCAGCCACCCGAACACTGAAGCTTTCTTT.

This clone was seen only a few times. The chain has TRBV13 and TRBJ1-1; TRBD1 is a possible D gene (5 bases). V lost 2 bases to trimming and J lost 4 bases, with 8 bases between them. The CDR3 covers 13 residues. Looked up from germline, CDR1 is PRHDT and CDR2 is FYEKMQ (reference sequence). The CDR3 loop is CASSLTRVTEAFF. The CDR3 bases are TGTGCCAGCAGCTTAACCAGGGTCACTGAAGCTTTCTTT.

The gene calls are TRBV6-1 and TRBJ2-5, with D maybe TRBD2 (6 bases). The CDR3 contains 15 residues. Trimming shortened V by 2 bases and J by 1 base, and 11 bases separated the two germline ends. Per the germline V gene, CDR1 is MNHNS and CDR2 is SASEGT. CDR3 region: CASSEYQRAQETQYF. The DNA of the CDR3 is TGTGCCAGCAGTGAATACCAGCGGGCCCAAGAGACCCAGTACTTC.

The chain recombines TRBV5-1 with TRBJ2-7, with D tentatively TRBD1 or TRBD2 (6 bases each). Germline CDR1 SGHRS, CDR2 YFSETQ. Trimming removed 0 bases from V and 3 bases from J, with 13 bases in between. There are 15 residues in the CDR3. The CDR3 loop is CASSLVGGSGYEQYF. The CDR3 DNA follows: TGCGCCAGCAGCTTGGTGGGGGGCTCGGGCTACGAGCAGTACTTC. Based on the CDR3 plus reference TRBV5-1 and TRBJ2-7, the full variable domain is KAGVTQTPRYLIKTRGQQVTLSCSPISGHRSVSWYQQTPGQGLQFLFEYFSETQRNKGNFPGRFSGRQFSNSRSEMNVSTLELGDSALYLCASSLVGGSGYEQYFGPGTRLTVT.

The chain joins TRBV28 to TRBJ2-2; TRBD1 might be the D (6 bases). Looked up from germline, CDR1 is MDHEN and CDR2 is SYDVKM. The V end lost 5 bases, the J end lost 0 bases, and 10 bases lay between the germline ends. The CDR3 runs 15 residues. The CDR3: CASSPGTPNTGELFF. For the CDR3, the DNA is TGTGCCAGCAGTCCCGGGACACCGAACACCGGGGAGCTGTTTTTT.

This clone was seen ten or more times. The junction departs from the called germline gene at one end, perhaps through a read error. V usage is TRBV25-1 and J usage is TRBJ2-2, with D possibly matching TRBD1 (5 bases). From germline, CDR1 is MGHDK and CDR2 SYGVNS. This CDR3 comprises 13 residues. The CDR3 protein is CAGRAPNTGELFF. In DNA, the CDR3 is TGTGCCGGCAGGGCACCGAACACCGGGGAGCTGTTTTTT. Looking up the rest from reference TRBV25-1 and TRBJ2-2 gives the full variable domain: EADIYQTPRYLVIGTGKKITLECSQTMGHDKMYWYQQDPGMELHLIHYSYGVNSTEKGDLSSESTVSRIRTEHFPLTLESARPSHTSQYLCAGRAPNTGELFFGEGSRLTVL.

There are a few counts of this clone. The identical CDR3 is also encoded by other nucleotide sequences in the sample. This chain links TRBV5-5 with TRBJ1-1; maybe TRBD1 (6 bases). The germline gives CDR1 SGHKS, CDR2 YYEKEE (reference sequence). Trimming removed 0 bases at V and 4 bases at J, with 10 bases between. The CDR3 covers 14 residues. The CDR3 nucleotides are TGTGCCAGCAGCTTGGAGGGGGTTGGCACTGAAGCTTTCTTT. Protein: CASSLEGVGTEAFF.

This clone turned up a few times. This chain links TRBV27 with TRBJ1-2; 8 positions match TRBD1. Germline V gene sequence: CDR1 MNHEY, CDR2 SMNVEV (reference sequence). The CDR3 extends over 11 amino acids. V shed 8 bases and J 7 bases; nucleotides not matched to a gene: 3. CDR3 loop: CASRTGSGYTF. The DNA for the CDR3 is TGTGCCAGCCGGACAGGGAGTGGCTACACCTTC.

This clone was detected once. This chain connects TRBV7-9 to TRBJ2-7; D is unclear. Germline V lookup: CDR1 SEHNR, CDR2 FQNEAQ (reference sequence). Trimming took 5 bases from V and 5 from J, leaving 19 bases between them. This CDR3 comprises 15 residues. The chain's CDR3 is CASSPAGSSRHEQYF. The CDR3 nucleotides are TGTGCCAGCAGCCCAGCCGGGTCCTCCCGGCACGAGCAGTACTTC.

In DNA form, the CDR3 reads TGTGCCAGCAGGAGGGGGGCGAACACTGAAGCTTTCTTT. Its protein is CASRRGANTEAFF. The rearrangement links TRBV7-9 to TRBJ1-1; a weak D match, TRBD1 (6 bases). Between the trimmed V and J ends, which lost 6 bases and 1 base, there was a span of 9 bases. The CDR3 sequence is 13 residues long. CDR1 is SEHNR, CDR2 FQNEAQ, per germline (reference sequence).

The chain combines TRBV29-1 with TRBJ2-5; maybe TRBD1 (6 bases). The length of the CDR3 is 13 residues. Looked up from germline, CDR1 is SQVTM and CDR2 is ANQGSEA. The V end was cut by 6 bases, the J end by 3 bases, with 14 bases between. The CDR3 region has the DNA TGCAGCGTGACCAGGACAGTAAAAGAGACCCAGTACTTC. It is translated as CSVTRTVKETQYF.

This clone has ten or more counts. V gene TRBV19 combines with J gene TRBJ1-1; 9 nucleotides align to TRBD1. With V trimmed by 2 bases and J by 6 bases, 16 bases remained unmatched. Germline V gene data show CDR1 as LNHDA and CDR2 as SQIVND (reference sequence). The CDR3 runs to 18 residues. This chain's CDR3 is CASSIIASGQGFGAEAFF. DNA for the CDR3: TGTGCCAGTAGTATAATAGCCTCCGGACAGGGGTTCGGGGCTGAAGCTTTCTTT.

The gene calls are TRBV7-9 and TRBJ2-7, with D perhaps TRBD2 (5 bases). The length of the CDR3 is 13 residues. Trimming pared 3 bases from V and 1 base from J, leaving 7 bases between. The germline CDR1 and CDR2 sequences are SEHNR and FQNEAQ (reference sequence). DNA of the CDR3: TGTGCCAGCAGCTTCGGGGTTTCCTACGAGCAGTACTTC. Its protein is CASSFGVSYEQYF.

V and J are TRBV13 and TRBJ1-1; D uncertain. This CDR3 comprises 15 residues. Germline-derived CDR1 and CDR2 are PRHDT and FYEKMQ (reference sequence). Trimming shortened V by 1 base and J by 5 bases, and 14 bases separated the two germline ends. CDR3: CASSLVYKGSTEAFF. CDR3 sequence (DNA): TGTGCCAGCAGCTTAGTATATAAGGGTAGTACTGAAGCTTTCTTT.

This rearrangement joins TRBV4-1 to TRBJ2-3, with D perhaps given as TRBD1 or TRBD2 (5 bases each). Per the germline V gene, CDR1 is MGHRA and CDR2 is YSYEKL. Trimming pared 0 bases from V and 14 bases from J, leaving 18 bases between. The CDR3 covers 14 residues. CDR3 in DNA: TGCGCCAGCAGCCAAGAATCGGCCGGGACCAAGGCGTATTTT. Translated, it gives CASSQESAGTKAYF.

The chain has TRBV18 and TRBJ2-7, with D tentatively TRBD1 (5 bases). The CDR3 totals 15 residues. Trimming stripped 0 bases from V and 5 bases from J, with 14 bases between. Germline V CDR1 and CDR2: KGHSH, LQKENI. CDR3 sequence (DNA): TGTGCCAGCTCACCACCGAGTCAGGGTCTAAACGAGCAGTACTTC. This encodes CASSPPSQGLNEQYF.

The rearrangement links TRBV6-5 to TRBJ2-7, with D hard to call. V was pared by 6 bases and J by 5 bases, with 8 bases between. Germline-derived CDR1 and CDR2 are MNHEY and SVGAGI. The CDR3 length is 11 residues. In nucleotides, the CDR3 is TGTGCCAGCAGGGATTGGAACGAGCAGTACTTC. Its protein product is CASRDWNEQYF.

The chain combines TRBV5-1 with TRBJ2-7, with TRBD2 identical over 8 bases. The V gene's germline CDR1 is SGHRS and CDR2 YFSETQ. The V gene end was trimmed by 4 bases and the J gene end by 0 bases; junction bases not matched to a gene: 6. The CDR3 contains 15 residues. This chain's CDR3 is CASSPGGESSYEQYF. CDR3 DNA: TGCGCCAGCAGCCCCGGGGGGGAGAGCTCCTACGAGCAGTACTTC.

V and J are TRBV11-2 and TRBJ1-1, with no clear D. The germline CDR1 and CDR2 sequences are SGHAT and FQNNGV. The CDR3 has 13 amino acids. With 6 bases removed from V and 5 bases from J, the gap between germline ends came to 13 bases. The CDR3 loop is CASRTDLVTEAFF. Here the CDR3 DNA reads TGTGCCAGCAGAACGGATTTGGTGACTGAAGCTTTCTTT.

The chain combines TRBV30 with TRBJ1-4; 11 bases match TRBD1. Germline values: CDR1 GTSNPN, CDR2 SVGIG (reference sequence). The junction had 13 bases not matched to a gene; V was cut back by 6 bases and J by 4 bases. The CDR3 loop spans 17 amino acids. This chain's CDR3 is CACRRGDRGILNEKLFF. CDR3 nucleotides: TGTGCCTGCCGTAGGGGGGACAGGGGGATACTTAATGAAAAACTGTTTTTT.

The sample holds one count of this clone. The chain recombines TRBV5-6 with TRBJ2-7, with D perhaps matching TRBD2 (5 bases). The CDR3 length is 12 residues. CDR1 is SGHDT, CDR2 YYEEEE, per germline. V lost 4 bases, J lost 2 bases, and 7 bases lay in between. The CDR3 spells CASSEGAYEQYF. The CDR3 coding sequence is TGTGCCAGCAGCGAGGGAGCCTACGAGCAGTACTTC. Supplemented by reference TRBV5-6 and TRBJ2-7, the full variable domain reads DAGVTQSPTHLIKTRGQQVTLRCSPKSGHDTVSWYQQALGQGPQFIFQYYEEEERQRGNFPDRFSGHQFPNYSSELNVNALLLGDSALYLCASSEGAYEQYFGPGTRLTVT.

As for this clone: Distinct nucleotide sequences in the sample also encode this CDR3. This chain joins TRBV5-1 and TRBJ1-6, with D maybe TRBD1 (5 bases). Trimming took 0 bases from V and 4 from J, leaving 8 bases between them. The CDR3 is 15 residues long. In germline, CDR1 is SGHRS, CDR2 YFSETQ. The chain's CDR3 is CASSLGEGYNSPLHF. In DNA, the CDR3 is TGCGCCAGCAGCTTGGGGGAGGGGTATAATTCACCCCTCCACTTT. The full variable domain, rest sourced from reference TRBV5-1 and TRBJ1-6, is KAGVTQTPRYLIKTRGQQVTLSCSPISGHRSVSWYQQTPGQGLQFLFEYFSETQRNKGNFPGRFSGRQFSNSRSEMNVSTLELGDSALYLCASSLGEGYNSPLHFGNGTRLTVT.

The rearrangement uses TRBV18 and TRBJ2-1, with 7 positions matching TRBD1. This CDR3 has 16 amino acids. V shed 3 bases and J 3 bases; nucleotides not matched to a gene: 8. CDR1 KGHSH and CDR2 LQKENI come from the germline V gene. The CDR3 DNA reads TGTGCCAGCTCACCCCTAGGACAGGCAATCTACAATGAGCAGTTCTTC. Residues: CASSPLGQAIYNEQFF.

CDR3 loop: CASSHGGQPQHF. DNA for the CDR3: TGTGCCAGCAGTCACGGTGGTCAGCCCCAGCATTTT. The chain uses TRBV28 and TRBJ1-5; no definite D call. Germline loops: CDR1 MDHEN, CDR2 SYDVKM. The CDR3 is 12 amino acids. The germline V and J ends were trimmed by 5 bases and 6 bases, with 8 bases remaining between them.

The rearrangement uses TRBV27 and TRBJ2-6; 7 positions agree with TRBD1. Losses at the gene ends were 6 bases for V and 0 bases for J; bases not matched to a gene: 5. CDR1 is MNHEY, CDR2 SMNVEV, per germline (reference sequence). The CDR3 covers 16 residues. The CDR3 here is CASSIGTASGANVLTF. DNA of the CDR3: TGTGCCAGCAGCATTGGGACAGCCTCTGGGGCCAACGTCCTGACTTTC.

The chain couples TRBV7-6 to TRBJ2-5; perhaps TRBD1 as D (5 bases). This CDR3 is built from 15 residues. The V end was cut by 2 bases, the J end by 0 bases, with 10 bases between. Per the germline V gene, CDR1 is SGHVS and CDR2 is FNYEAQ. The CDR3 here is CASSLSGMYQETQYF. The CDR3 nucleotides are TGTGCCAGCAGCTTATCAGGGATGTACCAAGAGACCCAGTACTTC.

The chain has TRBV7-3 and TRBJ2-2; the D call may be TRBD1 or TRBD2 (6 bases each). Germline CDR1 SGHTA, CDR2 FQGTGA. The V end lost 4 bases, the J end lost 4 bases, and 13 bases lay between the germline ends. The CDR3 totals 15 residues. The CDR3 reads CASSSGGPSTGELFF. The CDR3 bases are TGTGCCAGCAGCTCTGGGGGGCCCAGCACCGGGGAGCTGTTTTTT.

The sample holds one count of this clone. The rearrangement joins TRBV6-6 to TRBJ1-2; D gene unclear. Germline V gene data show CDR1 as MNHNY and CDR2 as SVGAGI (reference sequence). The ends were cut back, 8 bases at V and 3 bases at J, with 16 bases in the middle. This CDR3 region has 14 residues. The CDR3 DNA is TGTGCCAGCTCCCCAAGGGCGGGATACTATGGCTACACCTTC. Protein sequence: CASSPRAGYYGYTF.

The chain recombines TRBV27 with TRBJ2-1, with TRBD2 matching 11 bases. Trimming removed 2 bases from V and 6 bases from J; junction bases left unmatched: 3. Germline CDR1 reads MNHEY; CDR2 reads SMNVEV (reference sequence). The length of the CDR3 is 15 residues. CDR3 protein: CASSLMGTSGNEQFF. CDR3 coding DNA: TGTGCCAGCAGTTTAATGGGGACTAGCGGCAATGAGCAGTTCTTC.